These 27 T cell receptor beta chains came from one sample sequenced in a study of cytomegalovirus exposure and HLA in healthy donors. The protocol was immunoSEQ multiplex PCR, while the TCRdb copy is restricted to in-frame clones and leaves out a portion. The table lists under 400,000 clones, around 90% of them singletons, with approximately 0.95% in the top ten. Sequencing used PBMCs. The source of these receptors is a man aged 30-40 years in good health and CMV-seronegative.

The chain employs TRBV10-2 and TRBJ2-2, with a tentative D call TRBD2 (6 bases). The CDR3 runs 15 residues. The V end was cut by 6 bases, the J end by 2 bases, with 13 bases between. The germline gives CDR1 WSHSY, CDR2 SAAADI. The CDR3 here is CASRQDGRNTGELFF. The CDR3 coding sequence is TGCGCCAGCAGACAAGACGGGAGAAACACCGGGGAGCTGTTTTTT.

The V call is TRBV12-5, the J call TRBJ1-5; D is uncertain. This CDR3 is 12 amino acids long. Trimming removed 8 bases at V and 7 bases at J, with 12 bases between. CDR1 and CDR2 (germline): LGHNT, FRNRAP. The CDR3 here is CASKTGGQPQHF. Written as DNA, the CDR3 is TGTGCTAGTAAAACGGGTGGCCAGCCCCAGCATTTT.

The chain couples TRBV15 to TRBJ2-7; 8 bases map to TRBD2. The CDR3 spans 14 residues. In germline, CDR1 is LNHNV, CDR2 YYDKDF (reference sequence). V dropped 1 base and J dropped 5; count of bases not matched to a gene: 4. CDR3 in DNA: TGTGCCACCAGCAGAGGACTAGCGACCGACGAGCAGTACTTC. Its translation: CATSRGLATDEQYF.

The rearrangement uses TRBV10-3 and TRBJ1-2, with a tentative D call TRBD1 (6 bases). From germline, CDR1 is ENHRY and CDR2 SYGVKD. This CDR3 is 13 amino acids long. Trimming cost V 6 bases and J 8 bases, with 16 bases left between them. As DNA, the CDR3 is TGTGCCATCAGAGCAGGGACATCCAACGGCTACACCTTC. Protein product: CAIRAGTSNGYTF.

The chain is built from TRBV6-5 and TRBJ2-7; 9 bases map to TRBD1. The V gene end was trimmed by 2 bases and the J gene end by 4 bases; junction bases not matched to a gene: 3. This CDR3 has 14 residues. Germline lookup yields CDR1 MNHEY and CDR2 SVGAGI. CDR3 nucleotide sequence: TGTGCCAGCAGTTACAGGGACAGGGCGTACGAGCAGTACTTC. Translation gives CASSYRDRAYEQYF.

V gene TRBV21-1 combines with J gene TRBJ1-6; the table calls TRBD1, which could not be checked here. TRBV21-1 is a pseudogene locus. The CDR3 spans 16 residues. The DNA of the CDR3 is TGTGCCAGCATCCTCGCCCCACAGACACTCAATTCACCCCTCCACTTT. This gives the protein CASILAPQTLNSPLHF.

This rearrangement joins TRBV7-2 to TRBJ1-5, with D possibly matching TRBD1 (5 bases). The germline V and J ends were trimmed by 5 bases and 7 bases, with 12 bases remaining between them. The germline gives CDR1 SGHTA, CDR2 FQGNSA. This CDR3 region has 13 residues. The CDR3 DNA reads TGTGCCAGCAGCGACAGACAAGGCCAGCCCCAGCATTTT. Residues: CASSDRQGQPQHF.

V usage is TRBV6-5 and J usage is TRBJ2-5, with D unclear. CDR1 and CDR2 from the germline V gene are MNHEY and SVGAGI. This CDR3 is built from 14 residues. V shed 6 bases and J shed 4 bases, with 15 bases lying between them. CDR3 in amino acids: CASSPLRSVETQYF. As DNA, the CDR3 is TGTGCCAGCAGCCCTCTTAGATCGGTAGAGACCCAGTACTTC.

The chain's CDR3 is CASSLSTGVNTEAFF. CDR3 sequence (DNA): TGCGCCAGCAGCTTGTCCACAGGGGTGAACACTGAAGCTTTCTTT. V and J are TRBV5-1 and TRBJ1-1; 7 bases agree with TRBD1. Germline CDR1 reads SGHRS; CDR2 reads YFSETQ. This CDR3 is 15 amino acids long. Trimming removed 1 base from V and 0 bases from J; junction bases left unmatched: 3.

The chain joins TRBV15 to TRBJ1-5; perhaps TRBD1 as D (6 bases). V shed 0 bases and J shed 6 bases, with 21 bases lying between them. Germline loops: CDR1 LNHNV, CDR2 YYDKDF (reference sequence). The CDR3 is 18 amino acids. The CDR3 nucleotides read TGTGCCACCAGCAGAGATGAGGGGGGGGGCTATGCTAGTCAGCCCCAGCATTTT. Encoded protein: CATSRDEGGGYASQPQHF.

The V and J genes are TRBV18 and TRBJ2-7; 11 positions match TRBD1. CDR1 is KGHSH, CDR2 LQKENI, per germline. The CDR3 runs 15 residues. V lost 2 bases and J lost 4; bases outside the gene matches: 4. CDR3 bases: TGTGCCAGCTCACCAGGACAGGGGGCGTGGTACGAGCAGTACTTC. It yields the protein CASSPGQGAWYEQYF.

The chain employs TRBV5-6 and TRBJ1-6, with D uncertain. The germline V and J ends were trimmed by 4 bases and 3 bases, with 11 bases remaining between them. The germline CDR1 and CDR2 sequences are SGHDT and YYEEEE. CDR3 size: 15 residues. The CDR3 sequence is CASSRVAVYNSPLHF. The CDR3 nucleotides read TGTGCCAGCAGCCGCGTTGCTGTCTATAATTCACCCCTCCACTTT.

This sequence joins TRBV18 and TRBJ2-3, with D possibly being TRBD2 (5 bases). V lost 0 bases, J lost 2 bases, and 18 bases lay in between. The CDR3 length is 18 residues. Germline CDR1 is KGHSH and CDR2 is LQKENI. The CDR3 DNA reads TGTGCCAGCTCACCACCTTTAGCGACCCCTGATTACACAGATACGCAGTATTTT. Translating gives CASSPPLATPDYTDTQYF.

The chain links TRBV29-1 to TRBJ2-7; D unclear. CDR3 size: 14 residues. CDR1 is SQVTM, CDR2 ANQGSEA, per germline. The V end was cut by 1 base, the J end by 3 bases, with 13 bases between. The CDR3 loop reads CSVEGLGGDYEQYF. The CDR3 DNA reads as TGCAGCGTTGAAGGCCTCGGTGGTGACTACGAGCAGTACTTC.

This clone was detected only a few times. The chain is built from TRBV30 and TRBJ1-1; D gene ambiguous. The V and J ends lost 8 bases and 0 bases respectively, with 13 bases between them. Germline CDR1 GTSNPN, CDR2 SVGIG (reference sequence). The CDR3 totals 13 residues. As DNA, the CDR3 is TGTGCCGTTAACTACGGGGTGAACACTGAAGCTTTCTTT. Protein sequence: CAVNYGVNTEAFF.

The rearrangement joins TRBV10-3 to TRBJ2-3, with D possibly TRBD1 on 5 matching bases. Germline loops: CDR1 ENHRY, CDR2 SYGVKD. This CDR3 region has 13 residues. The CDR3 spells CAKSAGIADTQYF. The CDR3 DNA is TGTGCAAAATCGGCAGGGATTGCAGATACGCAGTATTTT.

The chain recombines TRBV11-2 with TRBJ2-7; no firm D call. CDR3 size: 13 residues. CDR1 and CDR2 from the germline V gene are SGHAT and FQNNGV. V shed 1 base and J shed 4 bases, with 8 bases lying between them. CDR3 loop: CASSLGRSYEQYF. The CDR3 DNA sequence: TGTGCCAGCAGCTTAGGGAGATCGTACGAGCAGTACTTC.

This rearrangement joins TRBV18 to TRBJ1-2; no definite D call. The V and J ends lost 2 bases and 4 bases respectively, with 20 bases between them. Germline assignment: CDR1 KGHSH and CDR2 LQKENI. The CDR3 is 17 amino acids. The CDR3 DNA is TGTGCCAGCTCACCAGAGGTCGAGGGATGGGGATTCTATGGCTACACCTTC. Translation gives CASSPEVEGWGFYGYTF.

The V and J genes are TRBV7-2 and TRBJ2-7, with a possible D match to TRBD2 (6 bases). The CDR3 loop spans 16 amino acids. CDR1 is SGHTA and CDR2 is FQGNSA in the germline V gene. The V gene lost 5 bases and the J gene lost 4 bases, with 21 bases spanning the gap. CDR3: CASSPTPGDSIYEQYF. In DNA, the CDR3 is TGTGCCAGCAGCCCCACCCCGGGGGATTCCATATACGAGCAGTACTTC.

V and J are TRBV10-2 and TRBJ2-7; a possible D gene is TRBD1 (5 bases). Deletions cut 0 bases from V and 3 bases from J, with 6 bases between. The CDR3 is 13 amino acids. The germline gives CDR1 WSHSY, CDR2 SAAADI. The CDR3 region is CASSESRGYEQYF. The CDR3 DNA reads TGCGCCAGCAGTGAGTCAAGGGGCTACGAGCAGTACTTC.

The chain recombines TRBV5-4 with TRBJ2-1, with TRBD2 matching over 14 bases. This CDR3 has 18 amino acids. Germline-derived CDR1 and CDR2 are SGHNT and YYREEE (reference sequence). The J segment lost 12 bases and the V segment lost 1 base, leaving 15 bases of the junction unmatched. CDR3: CASSLKNAGGLAGGRQFF. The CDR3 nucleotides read TGTGCCAGCAGCTTGAAAAACGCGGGAGGACTAGCGGGGGGTCGGCAGTTCTTC.

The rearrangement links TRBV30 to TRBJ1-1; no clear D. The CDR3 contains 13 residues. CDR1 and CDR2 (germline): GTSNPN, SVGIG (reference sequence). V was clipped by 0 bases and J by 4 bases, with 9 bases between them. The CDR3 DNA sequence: TGTGCCTGGAGTGTACTCCAAAGCACTGAAGCTTTCTTT. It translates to CAWSVLQSTEAFF.

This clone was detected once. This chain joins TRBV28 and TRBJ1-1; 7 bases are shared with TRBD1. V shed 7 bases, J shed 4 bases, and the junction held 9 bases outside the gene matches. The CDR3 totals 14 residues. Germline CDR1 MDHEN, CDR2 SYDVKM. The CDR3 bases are TGTGCCAGCACCCCGGGACAGAGATTCACTGAAGCTTTCTTT. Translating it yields CASTPGQRFTEAFF.

The CDR3 nucleotides are TGTGCCAGCAGCCCTCAAGGACTAGCGGGGGGGATCGGGGAGACCCAGTACTTC. Residues: CASSPQGLAGGIGETQYF. The chain links TRBV7-9 to TRBJ2-5, with 15 bases matching TRBD2. V gave up 5 bases and J gave up 5 bases; unmatched junction bases: 12. Germline lookup yields CDR1 SEHNR and CDR2 FQNEAQ (reference sequence). This CDR3 region has 18 residues.

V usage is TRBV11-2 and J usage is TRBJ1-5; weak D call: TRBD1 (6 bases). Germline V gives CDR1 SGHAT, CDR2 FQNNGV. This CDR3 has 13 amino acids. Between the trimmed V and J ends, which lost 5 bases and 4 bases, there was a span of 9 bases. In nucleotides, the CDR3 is TGTGCCAGCAGCGTCGGGACAAATCAGCCCCAGCATTTT. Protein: CASSVGTNQPQHF.

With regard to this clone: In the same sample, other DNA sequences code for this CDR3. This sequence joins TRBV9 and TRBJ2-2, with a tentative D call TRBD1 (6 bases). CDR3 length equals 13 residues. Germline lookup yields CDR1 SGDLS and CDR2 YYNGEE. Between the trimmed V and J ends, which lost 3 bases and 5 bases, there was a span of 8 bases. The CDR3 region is CASSGGGTGELFF. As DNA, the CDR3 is TGTGCCAGCAGCGGAGGGGGTACCGGGGAGCTGTTTTTT. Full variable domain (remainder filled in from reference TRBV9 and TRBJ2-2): DSGVTQTPKHLITATGQRVTLRCSPRSGDLSVYWYQQSLDQGLQFLIQYYNGEERAKGNILERFSAQQFPDLHSELNLSSLELGDSALYFCASSGGGTGELFFGEGSRLTVL.

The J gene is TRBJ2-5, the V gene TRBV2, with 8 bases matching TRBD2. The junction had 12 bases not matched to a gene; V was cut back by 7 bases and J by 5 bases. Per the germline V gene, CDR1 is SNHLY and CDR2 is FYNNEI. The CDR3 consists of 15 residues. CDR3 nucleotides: TGTGCCAGCATCGAGGAAGCGGGGGCCCAGGAGACCCAGTACTTC. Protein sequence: CASIEEAGAQETQYF.